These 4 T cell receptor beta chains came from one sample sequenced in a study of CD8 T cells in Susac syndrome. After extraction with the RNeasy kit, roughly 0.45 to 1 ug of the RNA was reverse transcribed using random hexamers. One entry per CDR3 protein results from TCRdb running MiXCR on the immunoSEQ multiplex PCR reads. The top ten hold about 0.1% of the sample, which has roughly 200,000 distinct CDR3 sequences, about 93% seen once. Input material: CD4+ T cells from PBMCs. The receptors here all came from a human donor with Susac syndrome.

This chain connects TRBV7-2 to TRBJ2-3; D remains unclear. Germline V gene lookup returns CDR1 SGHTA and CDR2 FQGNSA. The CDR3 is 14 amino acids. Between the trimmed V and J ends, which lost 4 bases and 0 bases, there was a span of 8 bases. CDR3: CASSSGPSTDTQYF. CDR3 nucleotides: TGTGCCAGCAGCTCAGGTCCCAGCACAGATACGCAGTATTTT.

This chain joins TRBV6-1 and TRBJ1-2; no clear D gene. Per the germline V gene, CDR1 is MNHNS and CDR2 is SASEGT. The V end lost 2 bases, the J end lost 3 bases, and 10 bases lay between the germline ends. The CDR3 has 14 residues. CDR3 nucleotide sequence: TGTGCCAGCAGTGAAATACAGAGTTACTATGGCTACACCTTC. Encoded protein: CASSEIQSYYGYTF.

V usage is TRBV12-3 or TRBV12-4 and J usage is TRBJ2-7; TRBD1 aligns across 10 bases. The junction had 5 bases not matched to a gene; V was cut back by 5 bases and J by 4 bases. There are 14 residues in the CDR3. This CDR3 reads CASSRDRGQYEQYF. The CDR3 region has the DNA TGTGCCAGCAGTCGGGACAGGGGACAGTACGAGCAGTACTTC.

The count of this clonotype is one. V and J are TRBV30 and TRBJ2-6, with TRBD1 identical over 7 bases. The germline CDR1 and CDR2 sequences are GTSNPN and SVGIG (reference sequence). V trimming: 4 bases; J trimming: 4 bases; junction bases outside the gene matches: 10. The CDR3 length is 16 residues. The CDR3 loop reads CAWTRYDRVGANVLTF. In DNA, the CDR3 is TGTGCCTGGACCCGATACGACAGGGTCGGGGCCAACGTCCTGACTTTC.